This TCR beta chain was identified during a study of CD8+CD57+ T cells in acquired aplastic anemia. On the study more broadly: Around 3.2 ug was the average amount of DNA from sorted CD4+ and CD8+ cells. Regarding the study as a whole: Some 27 CD8+ CDR3 sequences were shared between patients and controls. Controls did not differ significantly from patients in CD8+ Simpson's diversity.

For CDR3 and TCR beta VDJ profiling, genomic DNA was the template used. MiXCR was run by TCRdb on the reads, yielding one entry per CDR3 protein. Of approximately 180,000 distinct CDR3 sequences listed, roughly 48% are singletons. Concerning this clonotype itself: Its antigen is unidentified.

Sequenced patients had shown CD8+CD57+ cell expansion by flow cytometry. In germline, CDR1 is KGHDR, CDR2 SFDVKD. The germline V and J ends were trimmed by 1 base and 1 base, with 15 bases remaining between them. This CDR3 has 17 residues. The receptor was derived from a human donor with aplastic anemia. Sequencing was done on a sample of sorted CD4+, CD8+, or CD8+CD57+ T cells (not recorded which) from PBMCs. The rearrangement links TRBV24-1 to TRBJ2-5; either TRBD1 or TRBD2 may fit D (5 bases each). CDR3 in amino acids: CATSDLKERGAQETQYF. The DNA for the CDR3 is TGTGCCACCAGTGATTTAAAGGAAAGAGGGGCCCAAGAGACCCAGTACTTC.